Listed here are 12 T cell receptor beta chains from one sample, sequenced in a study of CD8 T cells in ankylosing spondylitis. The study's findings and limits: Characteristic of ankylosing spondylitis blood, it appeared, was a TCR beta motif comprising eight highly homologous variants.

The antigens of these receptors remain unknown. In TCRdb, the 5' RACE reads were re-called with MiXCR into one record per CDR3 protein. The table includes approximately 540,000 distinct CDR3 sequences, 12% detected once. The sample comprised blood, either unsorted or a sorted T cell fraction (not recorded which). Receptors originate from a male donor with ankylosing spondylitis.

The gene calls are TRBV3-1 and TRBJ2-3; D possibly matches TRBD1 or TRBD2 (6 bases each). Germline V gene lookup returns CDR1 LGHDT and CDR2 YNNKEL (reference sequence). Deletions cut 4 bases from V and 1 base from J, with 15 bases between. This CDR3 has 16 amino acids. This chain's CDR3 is CASSPWGAPGTDTQYF. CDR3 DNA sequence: TGTGCCAGCAGCCCGTGGGGGGCGCCGGGCACAGATACGCAGTATTTT.

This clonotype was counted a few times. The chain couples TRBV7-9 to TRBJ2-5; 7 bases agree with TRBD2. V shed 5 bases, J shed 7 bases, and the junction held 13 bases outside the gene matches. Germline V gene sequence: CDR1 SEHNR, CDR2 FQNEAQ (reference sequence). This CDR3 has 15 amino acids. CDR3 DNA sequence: TGTGCCAGCAGCCTGCTGGGAGGGACGTCGGGGACCCAGTACTTC. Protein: CASSLLGGTSGTQYF. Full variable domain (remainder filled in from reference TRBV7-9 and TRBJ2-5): DTGVSQNPRHKITKRGQNVTFRCDPISEHNRLYWYRQTLGQGPEFLTYFQNEAQLEKSRLLSDRFSAERPKGSFSTLEIQRTEQGDSAMYLCASSLLGGTSGTQYFGPGTRLLVL.

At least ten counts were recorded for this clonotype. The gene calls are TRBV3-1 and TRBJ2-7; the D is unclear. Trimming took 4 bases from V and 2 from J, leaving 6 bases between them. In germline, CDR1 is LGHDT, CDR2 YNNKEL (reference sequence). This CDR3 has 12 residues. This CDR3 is CASSRKTYEQYF. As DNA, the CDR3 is TGTGCCAGCAGCCGGAAGACCTACGAGCAGTACTTC.

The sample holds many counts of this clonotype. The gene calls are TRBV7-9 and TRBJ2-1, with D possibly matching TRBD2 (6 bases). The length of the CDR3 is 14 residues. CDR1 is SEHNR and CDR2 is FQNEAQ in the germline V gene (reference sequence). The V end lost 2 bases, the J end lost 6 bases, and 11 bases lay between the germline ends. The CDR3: CASSLSGRGNEQFF. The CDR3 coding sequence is TGTGCCAGCAGCTTATCAGGGCGGGGCAATGAGCAGTTCTTC. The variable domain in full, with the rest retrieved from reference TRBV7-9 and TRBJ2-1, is DTGVSQNPRHKITKRGQNVTFRCDPISEHNRLYWYRQTLGQGPEFLTYFQNEAQLEKSRLLSDRFSAERPKGSFSTLEIQRTEQGDSAMYLCASSLSGRGNEQFFGPGTRLTVL.

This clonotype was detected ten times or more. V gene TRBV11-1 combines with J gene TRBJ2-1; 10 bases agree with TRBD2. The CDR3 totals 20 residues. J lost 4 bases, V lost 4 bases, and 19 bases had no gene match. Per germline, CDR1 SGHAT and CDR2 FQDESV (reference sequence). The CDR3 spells CASSSLGWSSGSPIYNEQFF. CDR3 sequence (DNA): TGTGCCAGCAGCTCCTTAGGGTGGTCTAGCGGGAGCCCTATATACAATGAGCAGTTCTTC.

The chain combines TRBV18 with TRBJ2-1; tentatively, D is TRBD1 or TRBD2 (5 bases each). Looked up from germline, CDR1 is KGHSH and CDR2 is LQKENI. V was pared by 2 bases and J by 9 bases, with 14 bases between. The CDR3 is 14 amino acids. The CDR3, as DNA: TGTGCCAGCTCACCAGGGGGAAGGGAAGGTGAGCAGTTCTTC. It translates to CASSPGGREGEQFF.

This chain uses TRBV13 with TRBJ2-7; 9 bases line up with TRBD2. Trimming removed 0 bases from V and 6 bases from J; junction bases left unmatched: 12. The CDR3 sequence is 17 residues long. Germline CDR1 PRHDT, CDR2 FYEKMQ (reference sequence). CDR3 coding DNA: TGTGCCAGCAGCTTAGGCCCAGCGGGGGGCCCCCGGGGCGAGCAGTACGTC. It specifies CASSLGPAGGPRGEQYV.

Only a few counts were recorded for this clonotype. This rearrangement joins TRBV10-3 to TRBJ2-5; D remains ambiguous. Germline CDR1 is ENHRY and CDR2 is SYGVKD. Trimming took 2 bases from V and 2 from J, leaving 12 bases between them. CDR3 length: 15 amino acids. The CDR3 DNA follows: TGTGCCATCAGTGAGAATTTGGGTTTTCAAGAGACCCAGTACTTC. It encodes CAISENLGFQETQYF.

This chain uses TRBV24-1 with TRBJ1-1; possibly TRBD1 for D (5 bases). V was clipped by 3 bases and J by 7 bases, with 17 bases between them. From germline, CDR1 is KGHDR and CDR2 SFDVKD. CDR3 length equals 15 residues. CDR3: CATSDPSGGTNEAFF. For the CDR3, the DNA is TGTGCCACCAGTGATCCGAGTGGGGGTACCAATGAAGCTTTCTTT.

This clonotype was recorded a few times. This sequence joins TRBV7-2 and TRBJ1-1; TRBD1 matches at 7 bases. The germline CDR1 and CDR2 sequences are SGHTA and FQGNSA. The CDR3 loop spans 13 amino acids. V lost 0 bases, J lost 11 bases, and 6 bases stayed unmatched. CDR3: CASSLAGAGGAFF. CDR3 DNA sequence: TGTGCCAGCAGCTTAGCGGGGGCAGGGGGGGCTTTCTTT.

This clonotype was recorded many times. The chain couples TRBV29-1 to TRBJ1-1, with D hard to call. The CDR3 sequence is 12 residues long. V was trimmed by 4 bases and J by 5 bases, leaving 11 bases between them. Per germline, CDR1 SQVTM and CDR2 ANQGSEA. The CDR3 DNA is TGCAGCGTTGCGGACGGAGATACTGAAGCTTTCTTT. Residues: CSVADGDTEAFF.

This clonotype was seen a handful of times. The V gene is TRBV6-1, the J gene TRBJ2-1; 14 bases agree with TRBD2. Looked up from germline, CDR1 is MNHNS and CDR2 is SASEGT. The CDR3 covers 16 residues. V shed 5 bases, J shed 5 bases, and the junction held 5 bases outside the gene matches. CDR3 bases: TGTGCCAGCAGTCGCCGACTAGCGGGAGGGAACAATGAGCAGTTCTTC. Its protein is CASSRRLAGGNNEQFF.